A single sample is the source of the 27 T cell receptor beta chains below, sequenced in a study of blood T cell repertoires in COVID-19. TCRdb keeps only in-frame clones here, not all; method: immunoSEQ multiplex PCR. The sample shows 35,000 to 40,000 clones, around three quarters of them seen only once. The source material was peripheral blood. These receptor sequences come from a man at least 80 years old with active or convalescent COVID-19.

This clone is a singleton in its sample. This sequence joins TRBV4-2 and TRBJ1-2; 7 bases are a match to TRBD1. The CDR3 totals 16 residues. The trim removed 2 bases at V and 2 bases at J, leaving 8 bases unmatched. The germline gives CDR1 LGHNA, CDR2 YNFKEQ. For the CDR3, the DNA is TGTGCCAGCAGCCAACCAAGGGGGCAGGGCAACTATGGCTACACCTTC. Translated, it gives CASSQPRGQGNYGYTF.

This chain connects TRBV4-3 to TRBJ1-2; no reliable D call. V was trimmed by 4 bases and J by 2 bases, leaving 17 bases between them. CDR1 is LGHNA and CDR2 is YSLEER in the germline V gene. The CDR3 is 16 residues long. DNA for the CDR3: TGCGCCAGCAGCCTCGACATTGACGCGGGGAACTATGGCTACACCTTC. Encoded protein: CASSLDIDAGNYGYTF.

The J gene is TRBJ2-1, the V gene TRBV11-2; 9 positions agree with TRBD1. The trim removed 4 bases at V and 4 bases at J, leaving 5 bases unmatched. This CDR3 has 15 residues. In germline, CDR1 is SGHAT, CDR2 FQNNGV. CDR3 sequence reads: CASSSPGQGYNEQFF. The CDR3 nucleotides are TGTGCCAGCAGCTCGCCGGGACAGGGTTACAATGAGCAGTTCTTC.

This clone has only one observation. The V call is TRBV19, the J call TRBJ1-5, with D perhaps matching TRBD1 (6 bases). The germline V gene encodes CDR1 LNHDA and CDR2 SQIVND (reference sequence). The V end lost 3 bases, the J end lost 3 bases, and 15 bases lay between the germline ends. This CDR3 has 16 amino acids. CDR3 loop: CASSIDPDRPNQPQHF. CDR3 sequence (DNA): TGTGCCAGTAGTATTGACCCGGACAGACCCAATCAGCCCCAGCATTTT.

For the CDR3, the DNA is TGTGCCTGGAGTGTACGGCTCCGGGACAGGGTTTCCTACGAGCAGTACTTC. It encodes CAWSVRLRDRVSYEQYF. The gene calls are TRBV30 and TRBJ2-7; 9 bases fit TRBD1. This CDR3 has 17 amino acids. The V gene's germline CDR1 is GTSNPN and CDR2 SVGIG (reference sequence). J gave up 1 base and V 0 bases, and 10 bases lay outside the gene matches.

The gene calls are TRBV4-1 and TRBJ2-1; 11 positions match TRBD2. Losses at the gene ends were 1 base for V and 2 bases for J; bases not matched to a gene: 1. Germline V CDR1 and CDR2: MGHRA, YSYEKL. The CDR3 totals 16 residues. The CDR3: CASSQVAGGPYNEQFF. The CDR3 region has the DNA TGCGCCAGCAGCCAAGTAGCGGGAGGGCCCTACAATGAGCAGTTCTTC.

The J gene is TRBJ1-4, the V gene TRBV25-1; 10 bases align to TRBD1. The V and J ends lost 0 bases and 6 bases, in that order; junction bases with no gene match: 1. The CDR3 covers 15 residues. Looked up from germline, CDR1 is MGHDK and CDR2 is SYGVNS. CDR3: CASSEYGTGDEKLFF. The CDR3 DNA follows: TGTGCCAGCAGTGAATATGGGACAGGGGATGAAAAACTGTTTTTT.

The J gene is TRBJ2-7, the V gene TRBV2; no clear D. With 6 bases removed from V and 2 bases from J, the gap between germline ends came to 14 bases. CDR3 length equals 14 residues. Per the germline V gene, CDR1 is SNHLY and CDR2 is FYNNEI. The CDR3 DNA reads as TGTGCCAGCAGAAACTTTGCGGCCACCTACGAGCAGTACTTC. Its protein product is CASRNFAATYEQYF.

This chain uses TRBV27 with TRBJ2-2, with a weak D call TRBD2 (7 bases). The CDR3 totals 15 residues. V lost 2 bases, J lost 6 bases, and 13 bases lay in between. The germline CDR1 and CDR2 sequences are MNHEY and SMNVEV (reference sequence). The CDR3 sequence: CASSLRGGAPGELFF. CDR3 DNA sequence: TGTGCCAGCAGTTTAAGGGGGGGGGCCCCCGGGGAGCTGTTTTTT.

This clone was counted between two and nine times. The chain recombines TRBV19 with TRBJ2-7; TRBD2 is a possible D gene (5 bases). The germline V gene encodes CDR1 LNHDA and CDR2 SQIVND (reference sequence). The V and J ends lost 4 bases and 1 base respectively, with 8 bases between them. The CDR3 runs 13 residues. CDR3 protein: CASSKGSSYEQYF. In nucleotides, the CDR3 is TGTGCCAGTAGTAAAGGGAGTTCCTACGAGCAGTACTTC. Variable domain in full (rest from reference TRBV19 and TRBJ2-7): DGGITQSPKYLFRKEGQNVTLSCEQNLNHDAMYWYRQDPGQGLRLIYYSQIVNDFQKGDIAEGYSVSREKKESFPLTVTSAQKNPTAFYLCASSKGSSYEQYFGPGTRLTVT.

This chain uses TRBV7-9 with TRBJ2-7; D not resolved. Germline V lookup: CDR1 SEHNR, CDR2 FQNEAQ (reference sequence). The germline V and J ends were trimmed by 2 bases and 3 bases, with 5 bases remaining between them. This CDR3 comprises 12 residues. The CDR3 region is CASSLLYYEQYF. The CDR3 DNA reads as TGTGCCAGCAGCTTACTTTACTACGAGCAGTACTTC.

In its sample, this clone was seen once. The J gene is TRBJ2-1, the V gene TRBV3-1 (or the pseudogene TRBV3-2), with 9 bases aligning to TRBD2. V dropped 4 bases and J dropped 6; count of bases not matched to a gene: 7. Germline lookup yields CDR1 LGHDT and CDR2 YNNKEL (reference sequence). CDR3 length equals 15 residues. The CDR3, as DNA: TGTGCCAGCAGCCGGCTAGCGGGACCCCCCAATGAGCAGTTCTTC. This encodes CASSRLAGPPNEQFF.

This chain joins TRBV5-5 and TRBJ2-7; TRBD2 might be the D (6 bases). The CDR3 is made up of 15 amino acids. Between the trimmed V and J ends, which lost 3 bases and 2 bases, there was a span of 15 bases. Germline V gene data show CDR1 as SGHKS and CDR2 as YYEKEE (reference sequence). DNA of the CDR3: TGTGCCAGCAGCTGGGTGGGCGGGGATCCCTACGAGCAGTACTTC. Protein product: CASSWVGGDPYEQYF.

This CDR3 is CASSSTANTGELFF. The CDR3 nucleotides read TGTGCCAGCAGCTCCACAGCGAACACCGGGGAGCTGTTTTTT. The chain uses TRBV7-2 and TRBJ2-2; D remains ambiguous. The germline CDR1 and CDR2 sequences are SGHTA and FQGNSA. The V and J ends lost 4 bases and 0 bases respectively, with 6 bases between them. There are 14 residues in the CDR3.

A single count supports this clone. The chain links TRBV7-9 to TRBJ2-1; TRBD2 matches at 12 bases. V trimming: 0 bases; J trimming: 8 bases; junction bases outside the gene matches: 5. Germline CDR1 is SEHNR and CDR2 is FQNEAQ (reference sequence). The CDR3 is 16 amino acids. The DNA for the CDR3 is TGTGCCAGCAGCTTAGCGGGCCTAGCGGGAGGGGATGAGCAGTTCTTC. It yields the protein CASSLAGLAGGDEQFF. The entire variable domain, with the rest obtained from reference TRBV7-9 and TRBJ2-1, is as follows: DTGVSQNPRHKITKRGQNVTFRCDPISEHNRLYWYRQTLGQGPEFLTYFQNEAQLEKSRLLSDRFSAERPKGSFSTLEIQRTEQGDSAMYLCASSLAGLAGGDEQFFGPGTRLTVL.

This chain joins TRBV11-3 and TRBJ2-2; TRBD1 agrees at 9 bases. CDR3 length: 17 residues. The germline V gene encodes CDR1 SGHNT and CDR2 YENEEA. With V trimmed by 5 bases and J by 0 bases, 7 bases remained unmatched. This CDR3 is CASSPPDRGPNTGELFF. The CDR3 DNA sequence: TGTGCCAGCAGCCCCCCGGACAGGGGCCCGAACACCGGGGAGCTGTTTTTT.

This clone was counted between two and nine times. The chain is built from TRBV11-2 and TRBJ2-1; weak D call: TRBD2 (6 bases). The V gene lost 5 bases and the J gene lost 3 bases, with 17 bases spanning the gap. This CDR3 is built from 16 residues. Germline CDR1 is SGHAT and CDR2 is FQNNGV. CDR3 region: CASSDRLVADYNEQFF. For the CDR3, the DNA is TGTGCCAGCAGCGACCGTCTAGTAGCGGACTACAATGAGCAGTTCTTC.

The chain joins TRBV28 to TRBJ2-3; 9 bases map to TRBD1. Germline V lookup: CDR1 MDHEN, CDR2 SYDVKM. The CDR3 has 15 amino acids. Trimming took 5 bases from V and 7 from J; bases not matched to a gene: 10. This CDR3 is CASSPGQGRENTQYF. CDR3 DNA sequence: TGTGCCAGCAGTCCCGGACAGGGGCGGGAAAATACGCAGTATTTT.

The rearrangement joins TRBV24-1 to TRBJ2-1; 10 nucleotides agree with TRBD2. Trimming cost V 4 bases and J 6 bases; bases outside gene matches: 14. The CDR3 runs to 18 residues. Germline CDR1 reads KGHDR; CDR2 reads SFDVKD. The CDR3 loop is CATSDPGLAAARSNEQFF. The CDR3, as DNA: TGTGCCACCAGTGACCCCGGACTAGCGGCAGCCCGTAGCAATGAGCAGTTCTTC.

This rearrangement joins TRBV9 to TRBJ2-7, with a possible D match to TRBD1 (6 bases). CDR1 and CDR2 from the germline V gene are SGDLS and YYNGEE. This CDR3 spans 14 amino acids. Trimming took 1 base from V and 2 from J, leaving 10 bases between them. The CDR3 coding sequence is TGTGCCAGCAGCGTAACCGACAGGACCTACGAGCAGTACTTC. It specifies CASSVTDRTYEQYF.

This clone appeared a single time. V and J are TRBV7-2 and TRBJ2-1; TRBD2 matches at 14 bases. In germline, CDR1 is SGHTA, CDR2 FQGNSA. The J segment lost 0 bases and the V segment lost 4 bases, leaving 2 bases of the junction unmatched. This CDR3 is 17 amino acids long. The CDR3 is CASSWGLAGASYNEQFF. The CDR3 region has the DNA TGTGCCAGCAGCTGGGGACTAGCGGGAGCCTCCTACAATGAGCAGTTCTTC.

This clone occurred once. The chain joins TRBV5-4 to TRBJ2-7, with D maybe TRBD2 (6 bases). V was cut by 2 bases and J by 1 base, with 10 bases left in between. The CDR3 totals 14 residues. Per germline, CDR1 SGHNT and CDR2 YYREEE (reference sequence). CDR3 amino acids: CASSFFGGSYEQYF. The CDR3 nucleotides are TGTGCCAGCAGCTTCTTCGGGGGATCCTACGAGCAGTACTTC.

The chain employs TRBV7-3 and TRBJ2-3; D is perhaps TRBD2 (5 bases). V was trimmed by 2 bases and J by 4 bases, leaving 16 bases between them. The CDR3 runs 16 residues. Germline V gives CDR1 SGHTA, CDR2 FQGTGA. The CDR3 sequence is CASSLRSSSPPDTQYF. The CDR3 DNA is TGTGCCAGCAGCTTACGATCTAGCTCCCCCCCAGATACGCAGTATTTT. The full variable domain, with the rest looked up from reference TRBV7-3 and TRBJ2-3, is GAGVSQTPSNKVTEKGKYVELRCDPISGHTALYWYRQSLGQGPEFLIYFQGTGAADDSGLPNDRFFAVRPEGSVSTLKIQRTERGDSAVYLCASSLRSSSPPDTQYFGPGTRLTVL.

In its sample, this clone was seen a few times. The V call is TRBV28, the J call TRBJ1-5, with a possible D match to TRBD1 (5 bases). This CDR3 comprises 17 residues. The V gene's germline CDR1 is MDHEN and CDR2 SYDVKM. With 7 bases removed from V and 0 bases from J, the gap between germline ends came to 19 bases. The CDR3 reads CASTPGEMIFSNQPQHF. The CDR3 coding sequence is TGTGCCAGCACCCCGGGGGAAATGATATTTAGCAATCAGCCCCAGCATTTT.

The gene calls are TRBV18 and TRBJ2-1; maybe TRBD1 (5 bases). The germline V gene has CDR1 KGHSH and CDR2 LQKENI. The CDR3 consists of 17 residues. V was shortened by 3 bases and J by 0 bases, with 15 bases between the two germline ends. The CDR3 bases are TGTGCCAGCTCACCCACCTTAGGGGCCTCCTCCTACAATGAGCAGTTCTTC. Translation: CASSPTLGASSYNEQFF.

The chain combines TRBV30 with TRBJ1-1; possibly TRBD1 for D (6 bases). The CDR3 has 13 residues. Trimming left V 0 bases short and J 4 bases short, with 9 bases between. Per germline, CDR1 GTSNPN and CDR2 SVGIG (reference sequence). The CDR3 spells CAWSVGGGTEAFF. In DNA form, the CDR3 reads TGTGCCTGGAGTGTAGGGGGGGGCACTGAAGCTTTCTTT.

The chain has TRBV7-9 and TRBJ1-6; the D is unclear. V lost 5 bases and J 3 bases, leaving 17 bases between the germline ends. The germline CDR1 and CDR2 sequences are SEHNR and FQNEAQ (reference sequence). The CDR3 covers 17 residues. The CDR3 sequence is CASSTRSTADYNSPLHF. The CDR3 DNA is TGTGCCAGCAGCACCAGAAGCACAGCCGACTATAATTCACCCCTCCACTTT.